The subject of this entry is one T cell receptor beta chain. As yet, its antigen is unknown. CDR1 is LNHDA and CDR2 is SQIVND in the germline V gene (reference sequence). This CDR3 spans 16 amino acids. The V segment lost 4 bases and the J segment 6 bases; nucleotides outside the gene matches: 11. The data belong to a study of cytomegalovirus exposure and HLA in healthy donors. Study results and limitations: There were approximately 150 TCR beta chains listed as cytomegalovirus-associated.

Generated by immunoSEQ multiplex PCR, the TCRdb table keeps only in-frame clones and is missing some. The table has about 71,000 clones, 90% to 95% seen once; the top ten hold around 1.5%. Sequencing was performed on PBMCs. The sequence came from a man younger than 35 in good health and CMV-seropositive. The V call is TRBV19, the J call TRBJ2-3; 9 nucleotides line up with TRBD2. The chain's CDR3 is CASSTTRASGTDTQYF. The CDR3 bases are TGTGCCAGTAGTACCACACGGGCTAGCGGGACGGATACGCAGTATTTT.